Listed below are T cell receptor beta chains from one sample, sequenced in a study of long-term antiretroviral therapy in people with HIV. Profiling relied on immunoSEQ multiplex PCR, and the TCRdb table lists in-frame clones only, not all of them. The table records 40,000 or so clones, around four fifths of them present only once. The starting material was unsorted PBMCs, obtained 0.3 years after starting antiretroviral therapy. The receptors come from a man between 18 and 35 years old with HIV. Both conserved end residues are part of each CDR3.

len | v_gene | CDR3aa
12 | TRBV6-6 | CASSYRSDEQFF
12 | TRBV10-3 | CAISESRDEQYF
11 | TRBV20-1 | CSAVKDTEAFF
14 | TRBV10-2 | CASSEVAGGYEQYF
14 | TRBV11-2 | CASSLGAGNTEAFF
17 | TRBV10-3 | CAISGVGGSGWSGELFF
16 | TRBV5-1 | CASSLEWTSGTNEQFF
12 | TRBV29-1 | CSGGDFNNEQFF
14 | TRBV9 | CASSVDPQGDGYTF
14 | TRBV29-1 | CSVDVRSGGETQYF
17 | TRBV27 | CASSPQTSGRYTGELFF
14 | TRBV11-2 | CASSRAYRAYEQYF
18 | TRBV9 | CASSHPIKGQGSSYEQYF
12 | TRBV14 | CASSQGGYEQYF
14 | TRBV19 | CASKGHPRDYGYTF
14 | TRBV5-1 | CASSFLGQGYEQYF